The 13 T cell receptor beta chains in this list originate from one sample, sequenced in a study of T cells in Graves' hyperthyroidism and ophthalmopathy. Researchers took RNA transcripts and amplified the TCR beta CDR3 regions from them. HTBI primers were employed in a first-round RT-PCR of the TCR CDR3. TCRdb redid the calling of the multiplex PCR reads with MiXCR, one entry per CDR3 protein. This table has about 180,000 distinct CDR3 sequences, over 15% appearing once. The sample comprised blood. The source of these receptors is a woman in her fifties or sixties with Graves' hyperthyroidism.

The V gene is TRBV4-1, the J gene TRBJ1-1, with D possibly being TRBD1 (6 bases). Per the germline V gene, CDR1 is MGHRA and CDR2 is YSYEKL. V gave up 5 bases and J gave up 6 bases, with 16 bases separating them. The CDR3 is made up of 14 amino acids. CDR3 sequence: CASSSGALGPEAFF. The CDR3 DNA is TGCGCCAGCAGCTCAGGGGCCCTAGGTCCTGAAGCTTTCTTT.

On this clonotype: Possible read error: a much larger clone is one base away. The chain recombines TRBV5-6 with TRBJ2-1; 11 positions match TRBD2. This CDR3 contains 22 residues. Per the germline V gene, CDR1 is SGHDT and CDR2 is YYEEEE. CDR3 bases: TGTGCCGGCAGCTTAATGCTAGCGGGGGGTTACCTTCCTCCGCTCCGGGGGGATGAGCAGTTCTTC. This translates into CAGSLMLAGGYLPPLRGDEQFF.

This clonotype appeared a few times. The chain uses TRBV6-1 and TRBJ2-6; 7 bases match TRBD1. The CDR3 totals 15 residues. Germline lookup yields CDR1 MNHNS and CDR2 SASEGT. V lost 4 bases and J lost 4; bases outside the gene matches: 4. The CDR3 sequence is CASSGDRAGANVLTF. The CDR3 DNA is TGTGCCAGCAGTGGAGACAGGGCCGGGGCCAACGTCCTGACTTTC.

J is TRBJ1-2 and V is TRBV6-1, with D maybe TRBD1 (6 bases). The ends were cut back, 5 bases at V and 3 bases at J, with 10 bases in the middle. Per the germline V gene, CDR1 is MNHNS and CDR2 is SASEGT. The CDR3 is made up of 13 amino acids. DNA of the CDR3: TGTGCCAGCAGTTGGGAGGGGGACTATGGCTACACCTTC. It translates to CASSWEGDYGYTF.

The sample holds many counts of this clonotype. This chain links TRBV7-6 with TRBJ2-5; D is undetermined. With 5 bases removed from V and 5 bases from J, the gap between germline ends came to 6 bases. Looked up from germline, CDR1 is SGHVS and CDR2 is FNYEAQ. This CDR3 is built from 11 residues. CDR3 residues: CASSRLETQYF. The DNA for the CDR3 is TGTGCCAGCAGCCGTTTGGAGACCCAGTACTTC.

This clonotype was found many times. V and J are TRBV25-1 and TRBJ2-3; D is possibly TRBD1 or TRBD2 (5 bases each). Trimming removed 0 bases at V and 5 bases at J, with 18 bases between. The CDR3 is made up of 17 amino acids. The V gene's germline CDR1 is MGHDK and CDR2 SYGVNS. The CDR3 region is CASSEYEGLVGEDTQYF. DNA of the CDR3: TGTGCCAGCAGTGAATATGAGGGGCTAGTTGGTGAAGATACGCAGTATTTT.

This clonotype was detected many times. The CDR3 reads CASSLTGPLSTEAFF. The DNA of the CDR3 is TGTGCCAGCAGTTTGACAGGCCCCCTCTCCACTGAAGCTTTCTTT. This chain uses TRBV2 with TRBJ1-1, with D maybe TRBD1 (6 bases). Germline V gene sequence: CDR1 SNHLY, CDR2 FYNNEI. V was trimmed by 5 bases and J by 4 bases, leaving 17 bases between them. The CDR3 covers 15 residues.

This clonotype was counted ten times or more. The chain uses TRBV19 and TRBJ2-3, with 9 positions matching TRBD2. Germline CDR1 reads LNHDA; CDR2 reads SQIVND (reference sequence). The V segment lost 9 bases and the J segment 8 bases; nucleotides outside the gene matches: 12. The CDR3 contains 14 residues. CDR3 nucleotide sequence: TGTGCCAGCGACGCGGGGGGGCCTGTTAGTACGCAGTATTTT. This encodes CASDAGGPVSTQYF.

This clonotype has only a few counts. This chain connects TRBV4-3 to TRBJ2-5, with TRBD1 as a possible D gene (6 bases). Germline-derived CDR1 and CDR2 are LGHNA and YSLEER. The CDR3 is made up of 13 amino acids. Trimming took off 0 bases at V and 13 bases at J, with 15 bases between the two ends. CDR3 in amino acids: CASSQDRAGVLYF. The CDR3 nucleotides read TGCGCCAGCAGCCAAGATCGCGCAGGGGTCCTGTACTTC.

The chain couples TRBV3-1 to TRBJ1-3, with 7 bases that match TRBD1. The V and J ends lost 4 bases and 0 bases, in that order; junction bases with no gene match: 6. Germline V CDR1 and CDR2: LGHDT, YNNKEL (reference sequence). The CDR3 is 16 residues long. CDR3 in DNA: TGTGCCAGCAGCCCCAAGGGGGCCCTCTCTGGAAACACCATATATTTT. Translating gives CASSPKGALSGNTIYF.

This clonotype was observed many times. The chain has TRBV11-2 and TRBJ2-7; D gene unclear. The germline gives CDR1 SGHAT, CDR2 FQNNGV. The CDR3 contains 13 residues. V lost 0 bases, J lost 2 bases, and 5 bases lay in between. The CDR3 nucleotides are TGTGCCAGCAGCTTAGATCGCCCCTACGAGCAGTACTTC. Its protein product is CASSLDRPYEQYF.

This clonotype was seen ten or more times. The chain links TRBV2 to TRBJ1-2; no definite D call. The CDR3 contains 12 residues. Germline CDR1 reads SNHLY; CDR2 reads FYNNEI. V was cut by 7 bases and J by 4 bases, with 10 bases left in between. As DNA, the CDR3 is TGTGCCAGCACTGACGGGATCTATGGCTACACCTTC. Translating it yields CASTDGIYGYTF.

In its sample, this clonotype was seen many times. The V and J genes are TRBV6-5 and TRBJ1-5; 9 nucleotides agree with TRBD1. The CDR3 sequence is 17 residues long. Losses at the gene ends were 0 bases for V and 0 bases for J; bases not matched to a gene: 3. Per the germline V gene, CDR1 is MNHEY and CDR2 is SVGAGI. In nucleotides, the CDR3 is TGTGCCAGCAGTTACTCTGGGACAGGGTCTAGCAATCAGCCCCAGCATTTT. This encodes CASSYSGTGSSNQPQHF.